One and the same sample provided the 29 T cell receptor beta chains below, sequenced in a study of identical twins. TCRdb reanalysed the 5' RACE reads using MiXCR and keeps one entry per CDR3 protein. The sample has hundreds of thousands of distinct CDR3 sequences, about 20% seen once; the top ten hold about an eighth. The same sample was also used in a study of T cells expressing NK-cell markers.

Input material: PBMCs. These receptors came from a woman aged 18-29 years in good health.

This chain joins TRBV7-8 and TRBJ1-1; D perhaps matches TRBD1 (6 bases). The ends were cut back, 6 bases at V and 5 bases at J, with 16 bases in the middle. The germline V gene encodes CDR1 SGHVS and CDR2 FQNEAQ. This CDR3 is 14 amino acids long. CDR3 nucleotide sequence: TGTGCCAGCAGAGGGTACAGGGAAGATACTGAAGCTTTCTTT. Encoded protein: CASRGYREDTEAFF.

This sequence joins TRBV11-2 and TRBJ2-5, with 12 bases aligning to TRBD2. V shed 4 bases and J 3 bases; nucleotides not matched to a gene: 9. This CDR3 has 17 residues. Germline V gives CDR1 SGHAT, CDR2 FQNNGV. This CDR3 is CASSSRLAGVVKETQYF. Written as DNA, the CDR3 is TGTGCCAGCAGCTCCCGACTAGCGGGAGTAGTAAAAGAGACCCAGTACTTC.

This clonotype came up a few times. The rearrangement joins TRBV7-2 to TRBJ2-7, with 8 bases lining up with TRBD1. Germline V gene sequence: CDR1 SGHTA, CDR2 FQGNSA. This CDR3 contains 15 residues. V lost 1 base to trimming and J lost 6 bases; unmatched junction nucleotides: 8. The CDR3 coding sequence is TGTGCCAGCAGCTTAGGTGGACAGGGTGGGTCCGAGCAGTACTTC. Residues: CASSLGGQGGSEQYF.

This chain links TRBV7-2 with TRBJ2-1; the match to TRBD2 covers 7 bases. The CDR3 loop spans 16 amino acids. Germline V gene data show CDR1 as SGHTA and CDR2 as FQGNSA. V shed 1 base, J shed 9 bases, and the junction held 12 bases outside the gene matches. In DNA, the CDR3 is TGTGCCAGCAGCTTAGTCGGACTAGGAGATGGGAGTGAGCAGTTCTTC. This sequence encodes CASSLVGLGDGSEQFF.

This clonotype was picked up many times. The J gene is TRBJ2-1, the V gene TRBV20-1, with 7 bases fitting TRBD2. Trimming at V came to 3 bases and at J to 0 bases, leaving 8 bases not matched to a gene. CDR3 size: 16 residues. The V gene's germline CDR1 is DFQATT and CDR2 SNEGSKA (reference sequence). The CDR3 loop is CSASAQRGSSYNEQFF. The CDR3 DNA sequence: TGCAGTGCTAGTGCCCAGCGGGGAAGCTCCTACAATGAGCAGTTCTTC.

The chain is built from TRBV9 and TRBJ2-1; possible D gene TRBD1, 5 bases. V gave up 4 bases and J gave up 6 bases, with 17 bases separating them. This CDR3 has 15 residues. Germline V gene lookup returns CDR1 SGDLS and CDR2 YYNGEE. CDR3 bases: TGTGCCAGCAGCAAAGGGGCTAGTTGGGGCAATGAGCAGTTCTTC. The encoded protein is CASSKGASWGNEQFF. Complete variable domain (other parts from reference TRBV9 and TRBJ2-1): DSGVTQTPKHLITATGQRVTLRCSPRSGDLSVYWYQQSLDQGLQFLIQYYNGEERAKGNILERFSAQQFPDLHSELNLSSLELGDSALYFCASSKGASWGNEQFFGPGTRLTVL.

The chain recombines TRBV6-1 with TRBJ1-5; TRBD1 agrees at 7 bases. Germline trimming cut 5 bases from V and 5 bases from J; bases unmatched to any gene: 6. The CDR3 contains 14 residues. Germline values: CDR1 MNHNS, CDR2 SASEGT. CDR3 amino acids: CASSLDRSYQPQHF. CDR3 DNA: TGTGCCAGCAGTCTGGACAGGTCGTATCAGCCCCAGCATTTT.

This sequence joins TRBV15 and TRBJ2-3; D unclear. Germline V gene lookup returns CDR1 LNHNV and CDR2 YYDKDF (reference sequence). There are 14 residues in the CDR3. V was cut by 5 bases and J by 5 bases, with 14 bases left in between. The CDR3 DNA reads TGTGCCACCAGCCCTGGGCCCAAGGGAGATACGCAGTATTTT. Amino acid sequence: CATSPGPKGDTQYF.

On this clonotype itself: Given a much more abundant clone one base away, this may be a read error. V and J are TRBV12-3 or TRBV12-4 and TRBJ2-7, with TRBD1 matching over 8 bases. J lost 0 bases, V lost 5 bases, and 6 bases had no gene match. This CDR3 has 15 amino acids. CDR3 loop: CASSLRDRTSYEQYF. DNA of the CDR3: TGTGCCAGCAGTCTTAGGGACAGGACCTCCTACGAGCAGTACTTC.

This clonotype was seen repeatedly, ten times or more. The rearrangement links TRBV20-1 to TRBJ2-1; D not certain. V lost 5 bases and J lost 4, with 15 bases in between. This CDR3 has 14 amino acids. Germline-derived CDR1 and CDR2 are DFQATT and SNEGSKA (reference sequence). The CDR3 spells CSAEDLIKYNEQFF. CDR3 sequence (DNA): TGCAGTGCTGAAGACCTGATTAAATACAATGAGCAGTTCTTC.

The chain combines TRBV20-1 with TRBJ2-1, with TRBD2 matching over 7 bases. The J call may be faulty, since TRBJ2-7 better matches the DNA end. Per germline, CDR1 DFQATT and CDR2 SNEGSKA (reference sequence). This CDR3 is built from 15 residues. CDR3 amino acids: CSARMLMGGSYEQYF. The CDR3 nucleotides read TGCAGTGCTAGAATGTTGATGGGCGGGAGTTACGAGCAGTACTTC.

This rearrangement joins TRBV30 to TRBJ2-1, with unresolved D. Germline lookup yields CDR1 GTSNPN and CDR2 SVGIG (reference sequence). This CDR3 contains 15 residues. V gave up 2 bases and J gave up 5 bases, with 16 bases separating them. The chain's CDR3 is CAWSLRTRIDNEQFF. The CDR3 coding sequence is TGTGCCTGGAGTCTCAGGACCAGAATCGACAATGAGCAGTTCTTC.

The rearrangement links TRBV24-1 to TRBJ2-1; D might be TRBD1 (5 bases). Germline-derived CDR1 and CDR2 are KGHDR and SFDVKD. The CDR3 sequence is 15 residues long. Between the trimmed V and J ends, which lost 7 bases and 8 bases, there was a span of 20 bases. The CDR3 DNA sequence: TGTGCCACCAGCGGGCAGGGTAAAGCGATCTATGAGCAGTTCTTC. This sequence encodes CATSGQGKAIYEQFF.

This clonotype appeared a few times. J is TRBJ2-1 and V is TRBV27; D is undetermined. CDR1 is MNHEY and CDR2 is SMNVEV in the germline V gene (reference sequence). V shed 6 bases and J shed 2 bases, with 17 bases lying between them. The CDR3 has 16 residues. The CDR3 region has the DNA TGTGCCAGCAGCCCCCGGCCCCAGCAGACCTACAATGAGCAGTTCTTC. As protein: CASSPRPQQTYNEQFF.

This clonotype was counted a few times. The V gene is TRBV20-1, the J gene TRBJ1-1; 7 bases fit TRBD1. In germline, CDR1 is DFQATT, CDR2 SNEGSKA (reference sequence). The J segment lost 5 bases and the V segment lost 5 bases, leaving 11 bases of the junction unmatched. The CDR3 loop spans 14 amino acids. CDR3 nucleotide sequence: TGCAGTGCTGAAACACAGGGGTGGGAAACTGAAGCTTTCTTT. As protein: CSAETQGWETEAFF.

There are a few counts of this clonotype. The chain has TRBV5-1 and TRBJ2-1, with 15 bases aligning to TRBD2. With 4 bases clipped from V and 2 bases from J, the junction kept 4 bases outside the gene matches. This CDR3 is 17 amino acids long. Germline lookup yields CDR1 SGHRS and CDR2 YFSETQ. DNA for the CDR3: TGCGCCAGCAGCCGCGGACTAGCGGGAGGGGCCTACAATGAGCAGTTCTTC. It encodes CASSRGLAGGAYNEQFF.

This clonotype has only a few counts. V usage is TRBV20-1 and J usage is TRBJ1-3; D uncertain. The V gene lost 2 bases and the J gene lost 8 bases, with 7 bases spanning the gap. Germline V lookup: CDR1 DFQATT, CDR2 SNEGSKA (reference sequence). The CDR3 length is 11 residues. The CDR3 region is CSARLLDTIYF. CDR3 sequence (DNA): TGCAGTGCTAGATTGTTAGACACCATATATTTT.

The chain recombines TRBV29-1 with TRBJ1-2; TRBD1 matches 9 bases. Germline CDR1 SQVTM, CDR2 ANQGSEA. The junction had 5 bases not matched to a gene; V was cut back by 5 bases and J by 4 bases. The length of the CDR3 is 13 residues. The chain's CDR3 is CSVTGGGSYGYTF. The CDR3 DNA is TGCAGCGTTACAGGGGGCGGGAGCTATGGCTACACCTTC.

This chain uses TRBV21-1 with TRBJ2-1; the table's D gene call, TRBD2, was not cross checked with the DNA. TRBV21-1 is termed a pseudogene. This CDR3 is 16 amino acids long. For the CDR3, the DNA is TGTGCCAGCAGCATTGCTAGGGTTAGAGCCTACAATGAGCAGTTCTTC. Protein sequence: CASSIARVRAYNEQFF.

The table lists this clonotype with a few counts. The rearrangement uses TRBV11-3 and TRBJ2-1, with D maybe TRBD2 (5 bases). CDR1 SGHNT and CDR2 YENEEA come from the germline V gene. This CDR3 contains 16 residues. The V and J ends lost 5 bases and 5 bases respectively, with 19 bases between them. CDR3 sequence: CASSPTRGSRNNEQFF. CDR3 nucleotide sequence: TGTGCCAGCAGCCCTACCCGGGGTAGCCGCAACAATGAGCAGTTCTTC.

Only a few counts were recorded for this clonotype. The chain couples TRBV9 to TRBJ2-2; D may be TRBD1 or TRBD2 (5 bases each). The ends were cut back, 4 bases at V and 5 bases at J, with 15 bases in the middle. This CDR3 region has 15 residues. Germline V gives CDR1 SGDLS, CDR2 YYNGEE. Written as DNA, the CDR3 is TGTGCCAGCAGCCCGCCGGGACGTACGACCGGGGAGCTGTTTTTT. Amino acid sequence: CASSPPGRTTGELFF. Drawing the rest from reference TRBV9 and TRBJ2-2, the complete variable domain is DSGVTQTPKHLITATGQRVTLRCSPRSGDLSVYWYQQSLDQGLQFLIQYYNGEERAKGNILERFSAQQFPDLHSELNLSSLELGDSALYFCASSPPGRTTGELFFGEGSRLTVL.

V usage is TRBV13 and J usage is TRBJ2-3; 8 bases agree with TRBD2. The junction had 9 bases not matched to a gene; V was cut back by 2 bases and J by 8 bases. Looked up from germline, CDR1 is PRHDT and CDR2 is FYEKMQ (reference sequence). The CDR3 is made up of 15 amino acids. The CDR3 DNA is TGTGCCAGCAGCTTACTAGCGGGCTTAGGACGTACGCAGTATTTT. Translation gives CASSLLAGLGRTQYF.

This sequence joins TRBV20-1 and TRBJ2-5; 7 bases agree with TRBD2. Trimming at V came to 5 bases and at J to 9 bases, leaving 21 bases not matched to a gene. The CDR3 runs 16 residues. Germline-derived CDR1 and CDR2 are DFQATT and SNEGSKA (reference sequence). In nucleotides, the CDR3 is TGCAGTGCTCCCCATTTTGGAGCGGGGCTCCGGGAGGCCCAGTACTTC. Its protein product is CSAPHFGAGLREAQYF.

Only a few counts were recorded for this clonotype. The chain recombines TRBV20-1 with TRBJ1-1; no firm D call. There are 13 residues in the CDR3. Trimming pared 3 bases from V and 10 bases from J, leaving 18 bases between. Per the germline V gene, CDR1 is DFQATT and CDR2 is SNEGSKA (reference sequence). CDR3 bases: TGCAGTGCTAGCCCGCCTCTGACGGGCCTAGCTTTCTTT. Protein: CSASPPLTGLAFF.

The chain uses TRBV12-3 or TRBV12-4 and TRBJ2-7; weak D call: TRBD2 (5 bases). This CDR3 has 15 residues. The ends were cut back, 6 bases at V and 6 bases at J, with 21 bases in the middle. The CDR3 region has the DNA TGTGCCAGCAGCCCTAGTTTACGTACAAGCGGCGAGCAGTACTTC. As protein: CASSPSLRTSGEQYF.

This chain joins TRBV20-1 and TRBJ2-5; D is possibly TRBD2 (6 bases). V lost 4 bases and J 11 bases, leaving 14 bases between the germline ends. Germline CDR1 is DFQATT and CDR2 is SNEGSKA (reference sequence). The CDR3 spans 11 residues. Here the CDR3 reads CSAMGGGEQYF. CDR3 coding DNA: TGCAGTGCTATGGGTGGAGGGGAACAGTACTTC.

This clonotype was counted only a few times. The gene calls are TRBV9 and TRBJ1-1; 7 nucleotides agree with TRBD1. The V and J ends lost 0 bases and 1 base, in that order; junction bases with no gene match: 12. Germline assignment: CDR1 SGDLS and CDR2 YYNGEE. The CDR3 is made up of 18 amino acids. The CDR3 DNA reads as TGTGCCAGCAGCGTAGAACCGGGGGCAGGGGGGCAGAACACTGAAGCTTTCTTT. Residues: CASSVEPGAGGQNTEAFF.

The J gene is TRBJ1-4, the V gene TRBV3-1, with D uncertain. The V end lost 7 bases, the J end lost 5 bases, and 17 bases lay between the germline ends. CDR3 size: 15 residues. Germline assignment: CDR1 LGHDT and CDR2 YNNKEL (reference sequence). The CDR3 DNA follows: TGTGCCAGCACCCCAACTGCGTCGCGGAATGAAAAACTGTTTTTT. Translated: CASTPTASRNEKLFF.

Only a few counts were recorded for this clonotype. The chain recombines TRBV20-1 with TRBJ2-2; D ambiguous. Between the trimmed V and J ends, which lost 0 bases and 5 bases, there was a span of 7 bases. The CDR3 spans 13 residues. Germline V lookup: CDR1 DFQATT, CDR2 SNEGSKA (reference sequence). Written as DNA, the CDR3 is TGCAGTGCTAGAGATATCCGTACCGGGGAGCTGTTTTTT. Encoded protein: CSARDIRTGELFF.